The 8 T cell receptor beta chains presented below share a single source sample, sequenced in a study of cytomegalovirus exposure and HLA in healthy donors. 13 Jbeta primers and 60 Vbeta primers were used for the PCR. Clones were sequenced by immunoSEQ multiplex PCR, and TCRdb holds only the in-frame ones, with some missing. Found here are 150,000 or so clones, roughly 74% of them singletons; the top ten hold around 10%. The sample consisted of PBMCs. The receptor source for this set is a young man in good health and CMV-seropositive.

This sequence joins TRBV30 and TRBJ2-5; D is ambiguous. The CDR3 runs to 13 residues. Germline CDR1 is GTSNPN and CDR2 is SVGIG (reference sequence). The ends were cut back, 5 bases at V and 1 base at J, with 11 bases in the middle. In nucleotides, the CDR3 is TGTGCCTGGGAAACTCTAGTCCAAGAGACCCAGTACTTC. This codes for CAWETLVQETQYF.

The V call is TRBV30, the J call TRBJ2-7; TRBD1 agrees at 7 bases. CDR1 is GTSNPN, CDR2 SVGIG, per germline (reference sequence). The CDR3 is made up of 15 amino acids. The V segment lost 0 bases and the J segment 2 bases; nucleotides outside the gene matches: 7. CDR3 region: CAWSVPGQVTYEQYF. The CDR3 DNA reads TGTGCCTGGAGTGTACCCGGACAGGTCACCTACGAGCAGTACTTC.

V is TRBV28 and J is TRBJ1-3; the match to TRBD1 covers 8 bases. The CDR3 is 15 amino acids. V lost 8 bases to trimming and J lost 2 bases; unmatched junction nucleotides: 8. Germline values: CDR1 MDHEN, CDR2 SYDVKM. CDR3 amino acids: CASQNPGGAGNTIYF. Here the CDR3 DNA reads TGTGCCAGCCAGAATCCAGGGGGCGCTGGAAACACCATATATTTT. Complete variable domain (other parts from reference TRBV28 and TRBJ1-3): DVKVTQSSRYLVKRTGEKVFLECVQDMDHENMFWYRQDPGLGLRLIYFSYDVKMKEKGDIPEGYSVSREKKERFSLILESASTNQTSMYLCASQNPGGAGNTIYFGEGSWLTVV.

V usage is TRBV27 and J usage is TRBJ2-3; 8 bases agree with TRBD2. CDR1 and CDR2 (germline): MNHEY, SMNVEV (reference sequence). The CDR3 totals 17 residues. The V and J ends lost 8 bases and 4 bases, in that order; junction bases with no gene match: 17. The CDR3 is CASRTIYGRGVADTQYF. Written as DNA, the CDR3 is TGTGCCAGCCGGACGATATACGGGAGGGGGGTCGCAGATACGCAGTATTTT.

There are a few counts of this clone. The CDR3, as DNA: TGTGCCAGCAGTGAAGATAGAGCTCCCTACGAGCAGTACTTC. Translating gives CASSEDRAPYEQYF. The chain has TRBV2 and TRBJ2-7; unclear D gene. The CDR3 spans 14 residues. Per the germline V gene, CDR1 is SNHLY and CDR2 is FYNNEI. V was cut by 1 base and J by 2 bases, with 9 bases left in between. Drawing the rest from reference TRBV2 and TRBJ2-7, the complete variable domain is EPEVTQTPSHQVTQMGQEVILRCVPISNHLYFYWYRQILGQKVEFLVSFYNNEISEKSEIFDDQFSVERPDGSNFTLKIRSTKLEDSAMYFCASSEDRAPYEQYFGPGTRLTVT.

The V call is TRBV18, the J call TRBJ2-2; perhaps TRBD1 as D (5 bases). Looked up from germline, CDR1 is KGHSH and CDR2 is LQKENI. There are 15 residues in the CDR3. Trimming left V 5 bases short and J 4 bases short, with 14 bases between. The CDR3 here is CASSTNQGSTGELFF. In DNA form, the CDR3 reads TGTGCCAGCTCAACCAATCAGGGTAGCACCGGGGAGCTGTTTTTT.

This sequence joins TRBV14 and TRBJ1-5; TRBD1 agrees at 8 bases. The CDR3 covers 17 residues. Germline CDR1 reads SGHDN; CDR2 reads FVKESK. J was trimmed by 1 base and V by 5 bases; bases with no gene match: 10. For the CDR3, the DNA is TGTGCCAGCAGCACGACAGGGGATGTAGTGAGCAATCAGCCCCAGCATTTT. The encoded protein is CASSTTGDVVSNQPQHF.

Comments on this clone: A junction end diverges from the germline sequence, so it may reflect a read error. V gene TRBV6-1 combines with J gene TRBJ1-2; possibly TRBD1 for D (6 bases). This CDR3 contains 14 residues. CDR1 is MNHNS and CDR2 is SASEGT in the germline V gene. The DNA of the CDR3 is TGTGCCAGCAGTGATGTTCAGGGGACCGGTGGCTACCCCTTC. This codes for CASSDVQGTGGYPF.